Presented here are 9 T cell receptor beta chains from one specimen sequenced in a study of blood T cell repertoires in COVID-19. Method: immunoSEQ multiplex PCR; TCRdb's copy keeps in-frame clones and lacks some. The sample yields fewer than 250,000 clones, around four fifths seen once. Material for sequencing was peripheral blood. The receptors shown here come from an older woman with active or convalescent COVID-19.

This chain's CDR3 is CASTLNSGNTIYF. In DNA, the CDR3 is TGTGCCAGCACCCTTAATTCCGGAAACACCATATATTTT. The V and J genes are TRBV11-3 and TRBJ1-3; D gene unclear. This CDR3 region has 13 residues. V was clipped by 7 bases and J by 4 bases, with 11 bases between them. Germline lookup yields CDR1 SGHNT and CDR2 YENEEA.

The rearrangement joins TRBV19 to TRBJ1-1, with D unresolved. Trimming left V 7 bases short and J 3 bases short, with 21 bases between. CDR1 and CDR2 from the germline V gene are LNHDA and SQIVND (reference sequence). The length of the CDR3 is 16 residues. CDR3 protein: CASIRVGTASYTEAFF. As DNA, the CDR3 is TGTGCCAGTATTCGGGTCGGCACGGCCTCTTACACTGAAGCTTTCTTT.

This clone has only one observation. The V gene is TRBV11-2, the J gene TRBJ1-1; unclear D gene. Germline V gene data show CDR1 as SGHAT and CDR2 as FQNNGV. CDR3 length: 13 amino acids. The V end lost 5 bases, the J end lost 0 bases, and 7 bases lay between the germline ends. CDR3 residues: CASSEQLNTEAFF. CDR3 in DNA: TGTGCCAGCAGCGAACAGCTGAACACTGAAGCTTTCTTT.

This chain uses TRBV28 with TRBJ2-3; TRBD2 agrees at 8 bases. CDR3 length: 14 residues. Germline lookup yields CDR1 MDHEN and CDR2 SYDVKM. V lost 4 bases to trimming and J lost 3 bases; unmatched junction nucleotides: 3. The CDR3 protein is CASSWGLVTDTQYF. For the CDR3, the DNA is TGTGCCAGCAGTTGGGGACTAGTAACAGATACGCAGTATTTT.

V usage is TRBV25-1 and J usage is TRBJ2-3, with TRBD1 matching 7 bases. The CDR3 is made up of 18 amino acids. The germline CDR1 and CDR2 sequences are MGHDK and SYGVNS. With 6 bases clipped from V and 4 bases from J, the junction kept 19 bases outside the gene matches. Here the CDR3 reads CASSPIRGRLTGSDTQYF. The CDR3 DNA reads TGTGCCAGCAGCCCAATTAGGGGGCGACTAACCGGGTCAGATACGCAGTATTTT.

J is TRBJ1-4 and V is TRBV11-3, with TRBD1 matching 10 bases. V lost 5 bases, J lost 8 bases, and 8 bases stayed unmatched. Germline V gives CDR1 SGHNT, CDR2 YENEEA. The CDR3 runs to 15 residues. CDR3 in amino acids: CASSPRQGAGEKLFF. In DNA form, the CDR3 reads TGTGCCAGCAGCCCCCGACAGGGGGCGGGGGAAAAACTGTTTTTT.

The genes are TRBV7-9 and TRBJ2-1; 7 nucleotides align to TRBD1. The V gene's germline CDR1 is SEHNR and CDR2 FQNEAQ (reference sequence). V trimming: 4 bases; J trimming: 4 bases; junction bases outside the gene matches: 7. CDR3 length: 15 amino acids. CDR3 nucleotides: TGTGCCAGCAGCTCGATGGGGACAGCTTACAATGAGCAGTTCTTC. Protein: CASSSMGTAYNEQFF. Full variable domain (remainder filled in from reference TRBV7-9 and TRBJ2-1): DTGVSQNPRHKITKRGQNVTFRCDPISEHNRLYWYRQTLGQGPEFLTYFQNEAQLEKSRLLSDRFSAERPKGSFSTLEIQRTEQGDSAMYLCASSSMGTAYNEQFFGPGTRLTVL.

This clone was picked up one time. The chain is built from TRBV6-5 and TRBJ2-5; weak D call: TRBD1 (6 bases). The germline CDR1 and CDR2 sequences are MNHEY and SVGAGI. This CDR3 is built from 14 residues. V was clipped by 7 bases and J by 5 bases, with 17 bases between them. The CDR3 protein is CASTPWQGSETQYF. As DNA, the CDR3 is TGTGCCAGCACCCCCTGGCAGGGGTCGGAGACCCAGTACTTC.

The chain recombines TRBV19 with TRBJ2-1; D uncertain. Germline CDR1 is LNHDA and CDR2 is SQIVND (reference sequence). The CDR3 consists of 13 residues. The germline V and J ends were trimmed by 5 bases and 4 bases, with 9 bases remaining between them. In DNA, the CDR3 is TGTGCCAGTAGTTCCTCCCCTTACAATGAGCAGTTCTTC. Translation gives CASSSSPYNEQFF.